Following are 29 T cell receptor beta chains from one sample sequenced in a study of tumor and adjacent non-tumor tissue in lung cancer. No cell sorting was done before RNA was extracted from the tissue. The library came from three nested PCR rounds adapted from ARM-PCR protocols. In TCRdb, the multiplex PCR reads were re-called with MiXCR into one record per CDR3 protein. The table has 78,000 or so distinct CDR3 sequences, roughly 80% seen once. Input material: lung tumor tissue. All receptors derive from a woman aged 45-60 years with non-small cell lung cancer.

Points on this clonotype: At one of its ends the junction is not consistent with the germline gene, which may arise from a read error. The chain's CDR3 is CSARDPAVNTEACF. CDR3 sequence (DNA): TGCAGTGCTAGAGACCCGGCAGTGAATACTGAAGCTTGCTTT. The V gene is TRBV20-1, the J gene TRBJ1-1; D is uncertain. CDR1 and CDR2 (germline): DFQATT, SNEGSKA (reference sequence). This CDR3 has 14 amino acids.

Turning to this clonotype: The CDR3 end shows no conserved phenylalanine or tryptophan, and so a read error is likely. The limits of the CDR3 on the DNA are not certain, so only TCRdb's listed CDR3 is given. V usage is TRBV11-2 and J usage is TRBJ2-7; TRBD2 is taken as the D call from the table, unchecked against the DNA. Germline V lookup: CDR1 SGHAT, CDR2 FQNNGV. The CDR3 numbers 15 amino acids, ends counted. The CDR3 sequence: CASSLSPSPSYEQYL.

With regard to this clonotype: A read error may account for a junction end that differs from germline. This chain's CDR3 is CASSQTGARETHYF. CDR3 DNA: TGTGCCAGCAGCCAAACAGGGGCGAGGGAGACCCACTACTTC. V and J are TRBV6-5 and TRBJ2-5; TRBD1 agrees at 7 bases. The germline V gene has CDR1 MNHEY and CDR2 SVGAGI. The CDR3 runs to 14 residues.

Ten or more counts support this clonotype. Here the CDR3 DNA reads TGTGCCAGCAGATGGGACAGGGGCTACGCCGGGGAGCTGTTTTTT. Translating it yields CASRWDRGYAGELFF. J is TRBJ2-2 and V is TRBV6-5; 10 bases match TRBD1. CDR3 length: 15 residues. CDR1 is MNHEY, CDR2 SVGAGI, per germline. The ends lost 6 bases at V and 6 bases at J; junction bases unmatched: 7.

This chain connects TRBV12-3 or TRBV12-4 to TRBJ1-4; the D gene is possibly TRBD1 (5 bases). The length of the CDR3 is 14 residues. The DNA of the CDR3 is TGTGCTAACAGCCTCCTGGACAAAAACGAAAAACTGTTTTTT. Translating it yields CANSLLDKNEKLFF.

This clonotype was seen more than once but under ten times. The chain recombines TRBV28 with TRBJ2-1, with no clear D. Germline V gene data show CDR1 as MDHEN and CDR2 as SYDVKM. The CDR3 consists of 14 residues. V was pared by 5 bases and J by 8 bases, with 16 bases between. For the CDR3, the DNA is TGTGCCAGCAGTCCGCTAGGTAGAAGGGATGAGCAGTTCTTC. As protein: CASSPLGRRDEQFF.

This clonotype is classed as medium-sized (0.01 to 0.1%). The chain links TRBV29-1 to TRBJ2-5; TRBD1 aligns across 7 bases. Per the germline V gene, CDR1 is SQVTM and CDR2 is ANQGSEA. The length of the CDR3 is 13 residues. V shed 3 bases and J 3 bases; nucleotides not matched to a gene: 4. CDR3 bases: TGCAGCGTTGAGGGGACAGCAGAAGAGACCCAGTACTTC. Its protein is CSVEGTAEETQYF.

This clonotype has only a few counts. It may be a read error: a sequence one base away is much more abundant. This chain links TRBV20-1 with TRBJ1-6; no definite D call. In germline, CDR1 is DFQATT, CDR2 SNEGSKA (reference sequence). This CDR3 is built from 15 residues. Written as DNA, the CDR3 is TGCAATGCTAGAGGGCTGGGGTCCTATAATTCACCCCTCCACTTT. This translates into CNARGLGSYNSPLHF.

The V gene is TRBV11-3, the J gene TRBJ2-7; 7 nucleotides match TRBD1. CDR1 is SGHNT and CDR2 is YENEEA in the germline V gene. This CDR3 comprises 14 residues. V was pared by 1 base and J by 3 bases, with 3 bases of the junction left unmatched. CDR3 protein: CASSLGTGVYEQYF. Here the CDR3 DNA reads TGTGCCAGCAGCTTAGGGACAGGAGTCTACGAGCAGTACTTC. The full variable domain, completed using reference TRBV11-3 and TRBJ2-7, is EAGVVQSPRYKIIEKKQPVAFWCNPISGHNTLYWYLQNLGQGPELLIRYENEEAVDDSQLPKDRFSAERLKGVDSTLKIQPAELGDSAVYLCASSLGTGVYEQYFGPGTRLTVT.

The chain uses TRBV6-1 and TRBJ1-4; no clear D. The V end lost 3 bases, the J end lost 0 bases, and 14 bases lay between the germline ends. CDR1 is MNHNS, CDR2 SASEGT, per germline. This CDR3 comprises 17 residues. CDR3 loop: CASSETVHTATNEKLFF. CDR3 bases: TGTGCCAGCAGTGAGACTGTACATACTGCAACTAATGAAAAACTGTTTTTT.

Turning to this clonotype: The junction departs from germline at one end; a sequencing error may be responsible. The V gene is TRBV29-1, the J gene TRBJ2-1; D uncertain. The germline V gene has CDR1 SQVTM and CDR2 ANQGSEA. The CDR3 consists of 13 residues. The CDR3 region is CNVALQSGGEQLF. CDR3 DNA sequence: TGCAACGTTGCCCTCCAATCGGGCGGTGAGCAGTTGTTC.

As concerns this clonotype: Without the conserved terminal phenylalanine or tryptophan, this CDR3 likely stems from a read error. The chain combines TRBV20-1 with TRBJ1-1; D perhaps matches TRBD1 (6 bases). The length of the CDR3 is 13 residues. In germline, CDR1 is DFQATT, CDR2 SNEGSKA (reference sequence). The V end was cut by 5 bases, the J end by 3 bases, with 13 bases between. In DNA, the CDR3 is TGCAGTGCTTCAACAGGGAGGGACACTGAAGCTTTCATT. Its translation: CSASTGRDTEAFI.

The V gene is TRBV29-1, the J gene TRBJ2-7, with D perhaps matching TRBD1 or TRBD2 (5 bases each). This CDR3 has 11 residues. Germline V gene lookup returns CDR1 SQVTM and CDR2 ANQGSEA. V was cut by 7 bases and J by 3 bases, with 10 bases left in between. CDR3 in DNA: TGCAGCGCTGCGAGGGGCTACGAGCAGTACTTC. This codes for CSAARGYEQYF.

The chain's CDR3 is CSARVIGLLYNEQFF. DNA of the CDR3: TGCAGTGCTAGGGTTATAGGTCTCCTCTACAATGAGCAGTTCTTC. The chain recombines TRBV20-1 with TRBJ2-1; D gene uncertain. CDR1 and CDR2 from the germline V gene are DFQATT and SNEGSKA (reference sequence). This CDR3 contains 15 residues. V gave up 3 bases and J gave up 3 bases, with 15 bases separating them.

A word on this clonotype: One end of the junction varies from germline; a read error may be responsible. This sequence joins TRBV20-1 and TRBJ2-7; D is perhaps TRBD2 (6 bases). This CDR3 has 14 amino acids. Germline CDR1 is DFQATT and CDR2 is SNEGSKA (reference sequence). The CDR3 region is CSSRDPRTGLGQYF. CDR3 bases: TGCAGTTCTAGAGATCCACGGACGGGACTTGGGCAGTACTTC.

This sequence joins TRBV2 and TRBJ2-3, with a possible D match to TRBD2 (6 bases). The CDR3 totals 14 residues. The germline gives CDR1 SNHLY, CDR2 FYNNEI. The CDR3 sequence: CPSRGSWRPDTQYF. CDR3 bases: TGTCCCTCCCGGGGGAGCTGGAGGCCAGATACGCAGTATTTT.

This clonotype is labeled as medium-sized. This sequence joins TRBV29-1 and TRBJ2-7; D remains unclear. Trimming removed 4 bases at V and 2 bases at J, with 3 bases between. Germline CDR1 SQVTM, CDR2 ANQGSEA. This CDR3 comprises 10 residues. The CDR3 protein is CSVGAYEQYF. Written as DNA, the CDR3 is TGCAGCGTTGGAGCCTACGAGCAGTACTTC.

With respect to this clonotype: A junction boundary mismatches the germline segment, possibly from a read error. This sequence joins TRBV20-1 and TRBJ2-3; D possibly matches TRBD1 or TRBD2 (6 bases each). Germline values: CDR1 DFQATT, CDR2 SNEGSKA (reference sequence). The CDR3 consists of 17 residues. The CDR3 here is CSAPQKSSSGRTDTQNF. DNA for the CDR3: TGCAGTGCTCCCCAAAAATCATCTAGTGGGAGGACAGATACACAGAATTTT.

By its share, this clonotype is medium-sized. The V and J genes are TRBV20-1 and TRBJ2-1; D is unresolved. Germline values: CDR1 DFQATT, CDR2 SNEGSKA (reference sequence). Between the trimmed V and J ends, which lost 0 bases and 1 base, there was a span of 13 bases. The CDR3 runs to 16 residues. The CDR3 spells CSARDRGARSYNEQFF. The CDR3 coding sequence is TGCAGTGCTAGAGATCGCGGCGCCCGATCCTACAATGAGCAGTTCTTC.

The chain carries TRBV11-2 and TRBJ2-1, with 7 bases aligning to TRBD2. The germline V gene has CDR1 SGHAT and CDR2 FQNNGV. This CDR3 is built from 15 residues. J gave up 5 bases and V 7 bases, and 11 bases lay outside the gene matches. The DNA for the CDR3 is TGTGCCAGCATCTTTGTATCGGGAGGAGACAATGAGCAGTTCTTC. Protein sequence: CASIFVSGGDNEQFF. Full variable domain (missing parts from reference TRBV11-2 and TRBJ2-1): EAGVAQSPRYKIIEKRQSVAFWCNPISGHATLYWYQQILGQGPKLLIQFQNNGVVDDSQLPKDRFSAERLKGVDSTLKIQPAKLEDSAVYLCASIFVSGGDNEQFFGPGTRLTVL.

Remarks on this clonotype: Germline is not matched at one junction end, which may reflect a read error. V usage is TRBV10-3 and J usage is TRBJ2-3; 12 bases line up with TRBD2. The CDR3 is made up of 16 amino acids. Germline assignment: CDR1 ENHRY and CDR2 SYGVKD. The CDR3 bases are TGTGCCATCGGTGAGACTAGCGGGAGTCAGGCAGATACACAGTATTTT. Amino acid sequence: CAIGETSGSQADTQYF.

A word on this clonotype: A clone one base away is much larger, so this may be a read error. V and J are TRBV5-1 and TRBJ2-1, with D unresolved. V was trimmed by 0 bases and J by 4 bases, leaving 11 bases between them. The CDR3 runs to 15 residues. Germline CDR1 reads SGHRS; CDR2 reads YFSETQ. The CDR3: CASSLGVREYNEQFF. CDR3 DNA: TGCGCCAGCAGCTTGGGAGTCAGAGAATACAATGAGCAGTTCTTC.

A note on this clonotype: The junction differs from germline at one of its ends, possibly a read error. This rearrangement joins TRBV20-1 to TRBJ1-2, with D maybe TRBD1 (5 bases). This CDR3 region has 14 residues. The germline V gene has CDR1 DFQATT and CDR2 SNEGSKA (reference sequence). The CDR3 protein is CNAHQIDSGHGYTF. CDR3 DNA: TGCAATGCTCACCAAATTGACAGTGGACATGGCTACACCTTC.

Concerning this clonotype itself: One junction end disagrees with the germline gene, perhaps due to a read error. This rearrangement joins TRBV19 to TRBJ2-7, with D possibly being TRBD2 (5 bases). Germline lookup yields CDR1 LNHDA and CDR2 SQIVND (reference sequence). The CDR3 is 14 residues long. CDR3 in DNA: TGTGTCAGTGCCGGGATTAGGGAACCCTACGAGCAGTACTTC. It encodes CVSAGIREPYEQYF.

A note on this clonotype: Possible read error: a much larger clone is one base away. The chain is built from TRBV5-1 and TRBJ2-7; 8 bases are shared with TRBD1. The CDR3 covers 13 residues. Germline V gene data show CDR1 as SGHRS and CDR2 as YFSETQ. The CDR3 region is CVSLAGGYNEQYF. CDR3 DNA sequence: TGCGTCAGCCTGGCAGGGGGCTACAACGAGCAGTACTTC.

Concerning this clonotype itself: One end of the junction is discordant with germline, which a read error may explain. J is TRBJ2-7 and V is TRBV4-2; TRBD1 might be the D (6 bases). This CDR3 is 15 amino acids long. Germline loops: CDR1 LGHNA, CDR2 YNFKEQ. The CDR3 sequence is CANSHELGAGYEHYF. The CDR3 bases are TGTGCCAACAGCCATGAACTGGGGGCTGGTTACGAGCACTACTTC.

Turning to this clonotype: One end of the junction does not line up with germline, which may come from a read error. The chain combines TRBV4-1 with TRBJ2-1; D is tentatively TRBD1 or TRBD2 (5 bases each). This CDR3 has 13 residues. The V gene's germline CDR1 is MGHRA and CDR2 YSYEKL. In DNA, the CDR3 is TGTGCCAGCAGCCAAGAGTGGACACGGGGAGAGTTCTTC. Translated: CASSQEWTRGEFF.

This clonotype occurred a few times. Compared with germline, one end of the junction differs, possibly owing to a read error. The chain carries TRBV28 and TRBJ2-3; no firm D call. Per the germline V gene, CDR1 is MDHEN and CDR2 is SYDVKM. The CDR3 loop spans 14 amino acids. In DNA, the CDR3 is TGTCCCAGCAGGCTTTATTACGAGGTAGATACGCAGTATTTT. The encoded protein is CPSRLYYEVDTQYF.

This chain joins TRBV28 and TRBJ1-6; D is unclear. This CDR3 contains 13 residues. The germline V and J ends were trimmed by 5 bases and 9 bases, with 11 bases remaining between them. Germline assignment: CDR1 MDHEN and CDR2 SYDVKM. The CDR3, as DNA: TGTGCCAGCAGTCTCTCATGTGTTTCACCCCTCCACTTT. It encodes CASSLSCVSPLHF.